This T cell receptor (beta chain) was documented in a study of T cells in Graves' hyperthyroidism and ophthalmopathy (dated by TCRdb to between 2017 and 2020). Describing the broader study: Peripheral blood was collected at initial diagnosis, before any treatment. TCR V-J signatures able to tell the groups apart were searched for in a discovery cohort of about a hundred patients, of whom more than 40 had Graves' ophthalmopathy and around 57 had stable Graves' hyperthyroidism. Prospective prediction of ophthalmopathy was tested in an independent validation cohort of fewer than 20 hyperthyroidism patients and 15 to 17 patients who later progressed to ophthalmopathy. The 75 to 100 discovery patients were randomly split 7:3 into training and test sets. In addition, the study compared T-cell repertoires in thyroid tissue and in blood from a handful of Graves' hyperthyroidism patients. After sampling, hyperthyroidism patients received methimazole starting at 30 mg daily, and ophthalmopathy patients received high-dose intravenous methylprednisolone. The paper describes TCR Vbeta CDR3 sequencing of 135 peripheral blood samples, made up of some 40 ophthalmopathy patients, approximately 76 hyperthyroidism patients and 17 progressor patients.

Including cysteine and phenylalanine, the CDR3 has 15 amino acids. CDR3 DNA is the only sequence kept; it has 45 bases, read in frame from the first base. CDR1 and CDR2 are read off the germline V gene (reference sequence) as LNHDA and SQIVND. V loses 0 bases, J loses 3 bases, and the germline ends lie 9 bases apart. Overall results and qualifications from the work: Most expanded thyroid clonotypes (frequency above 0.001) were also found in blood, which suggests that blood repertoires may mirror thyroid immune responses. A model built on a 13 V-J signature distinguished ophthalmopathy from stable hyperthyroidism, reaching about 89% sensitivity and about 81% specificity in cross-validation and 80%/75% in testing. Sample size was not statistically predetermined, and investigators were not blinded to group allocation. In validation, progression to ophthalmopathy was predicted by the model with roughly 71% sensitivity and around 75% specificity, a median of about 6.4 months before onset.

This clonotype was counted at least ten times. Its recognized antigen is unknown. Per-base quality was not reported, and no clone a single base away is much larger than it. The TCR beta CDR3 regions were amplified from RNA transcripts. The TCR CDR3 was subjected to a first round of RT-PCR using the HTBI primer set and the Qiagen OneStep RT-PCR kit. A second multiplex PCR round built the libraries, followed by size selection and purification. Paired-end sequencing of the libraries was performed with 100 bp reads on an Illumina HiSeq2000. In the authors' own workflow: SOAPnuke was used to process the raw data, throwing out any read that contained adapters or uncalled bases, had a mean Phred below 15, or lacked an exact constant-primer or identifier match. High-quality paired reads were merged using COPE v1.2.5, and each unique nucleotide sequence was defined as a clonotype. MiTCR v1.1 was used to align clonotypes to the IMGT TRBV, TRBD and TRBJ reference segments. The analysis was restricted to V-J combinations with a frequency above 0.0001, which together covered 99.2% of the repertoires. The TCS score was defined as the ratio of F50 (clonal expansion) to E x V (chaos), calculated using BLOSUM62-based TCRdist between CDR3 peptides within each V-J. Welch's t-statistics and random forest reduced around 550 V-J features to fewer than 15, which were used in a naive Bayes classifier (R e1071). TCRdb ran its own pipeline on the public reads, namely fastp trimming at Q25 and MiXCR clone calling, and kept in-frame beta chains. Merged by CDR3 protein, the rows form single entries marked with the most common genes and DNA. Here the V and J calls rest on TCRdb's processing, not on the authors' analysis. Recorded for this sample are roughly 500,000 distinct CDR3 sequences; around a quarter of them occurred a single time. Of the sample, roughly 12% is held by the ten largest clones.

In the ophthalmopathy patients, disease was moderately to severely active, with a Clinical Activity Score of 3 or more, a NOSPECS grade of 4 or more, and a duration of less than 3 months. Exclusion was applied to patients with uncontrolled infections, other autoimmune diseases, pregnancy or lactation. Diagnoses relied on clinical symptoms, serum thyroxine and TRAb, thyroid ultrasound and orbital computed tomography. Ficoll-Paque density gradient centrifugation was used to isolate PBMCs from about 9 ml of fresh peripheral blood. Total RNA was extracted with Trizol reagent, and quality was checked on an Agilent 2100 Bioanalyzer.

Sequenced sample: blood. The receptor's source is a woman aged 25 to 39 with Graves' ophthalmopathy. The chain links TRBV19 with TRBJ1-5; no D gene call is confident. The CDR3 region reads CASSIEGGFNQPQHF. The DNA sequence is TGTGCCAGTAGTATAGAAGGAGGGTTCAATCAGCCCCAGCATTTT.